The present entry profiles one T cell receptor (beta chain) with its context. As yet, its antigen is unknown. This entry belongs to a study of cytomegalovirus exposure and HLA in healthy donors. Germline values: CDR1 SGDLS, CDR2 YYNGEE. The CDR3 runs 11 residues. The V end lost 4 bases, the J end lost 4 bases, and 4 bases lay between the germline ends. PCR involved 60 Vbeta and 13 Jbeta primers. Clones were read by immunoSEQ multiplex PCR, and TCRdb kept only the in-frame ones, dropping some. The sample yields around 99,000 clones, approximately 76% seen once. Notes on the study in general: The authors listed around 150 TCR beta chains as cytomegalovirus-associated. Of the V segments, some could not be distinguished, including TRBV6-2 and TRBV6-3, and were excluded. With high specificity and sensitivity, the classifier reportedly diagnosed cytomegalovirus status. The authors later linked a missense DCLRE1C variant to TCR beta V- and J-gene trimming.

This TCR was recovered from a young man in good health and CMV-seronegative. The chain is built from TRBV9 and TRBJ2-3; no clear D. Material for sequencing was PBMCs. In DNA form, the CDR3 reads TGTGCCAGCAGCCGGTCAGATACGCAGTATTTT. Translation: CASSRSDTQYF.